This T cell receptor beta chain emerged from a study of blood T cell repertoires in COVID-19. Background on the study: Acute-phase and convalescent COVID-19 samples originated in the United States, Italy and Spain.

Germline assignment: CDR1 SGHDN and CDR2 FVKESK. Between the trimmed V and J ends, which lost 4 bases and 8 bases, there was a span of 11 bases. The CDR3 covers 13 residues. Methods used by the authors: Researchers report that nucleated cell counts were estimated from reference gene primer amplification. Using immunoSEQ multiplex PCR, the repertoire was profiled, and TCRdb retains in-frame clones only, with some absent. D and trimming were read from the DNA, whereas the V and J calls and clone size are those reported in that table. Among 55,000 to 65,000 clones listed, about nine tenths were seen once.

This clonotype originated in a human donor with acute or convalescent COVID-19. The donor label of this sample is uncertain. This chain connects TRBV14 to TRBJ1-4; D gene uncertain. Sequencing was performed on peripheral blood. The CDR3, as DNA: TGTGCCAGCAGCCGCCTATCTTTGGAAAAACTGTTTTTT. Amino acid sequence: CASSRLSLEKLFF.